This TCR beta chain is drawn from a study of blood T cell repertoires in COVID-19. As for the study in general: Some COVID-19 samples were acute and others convalescent; all came from the United States, Italy and Spain. PBMCs, B-cell-depleted T cells, or T cells provided the cDNA or gDNA that made up the material.

V trimming: 10 bases; J trimming: 0 bases; junction bases outside the gene matches: 14. CDR1 and CDR2 (germline): MDHEN, SYDVKM. This CDR3 comprises 16 residues. Original data processing: Scientists estimated how many nucleated cells there were by amplifying reference gene primers. Profiling relied on immunoSEQ multiplex PCR, and the TCRdb table lists in-frame clones only, not all of them. D and trimming come from the DNA, and the V and J calls and clone size come from that table. The sample has some 45,000 clones, about 80% seen once. The receptor was isolated from a man between 70 and 80 years old with acute or convalescent COVID-19. Source material: peripheral blood. V and J are TRBV28 and TRBJ1-1, with 7 bases fitting TRBD1. CDR3 residues: CATKFIRDSLNTEAFF. CDR3 nucleotides: TGTGCCACCAAATTCATCCGGGACAGCTTGAACACTGAAGCTTTCTTT.